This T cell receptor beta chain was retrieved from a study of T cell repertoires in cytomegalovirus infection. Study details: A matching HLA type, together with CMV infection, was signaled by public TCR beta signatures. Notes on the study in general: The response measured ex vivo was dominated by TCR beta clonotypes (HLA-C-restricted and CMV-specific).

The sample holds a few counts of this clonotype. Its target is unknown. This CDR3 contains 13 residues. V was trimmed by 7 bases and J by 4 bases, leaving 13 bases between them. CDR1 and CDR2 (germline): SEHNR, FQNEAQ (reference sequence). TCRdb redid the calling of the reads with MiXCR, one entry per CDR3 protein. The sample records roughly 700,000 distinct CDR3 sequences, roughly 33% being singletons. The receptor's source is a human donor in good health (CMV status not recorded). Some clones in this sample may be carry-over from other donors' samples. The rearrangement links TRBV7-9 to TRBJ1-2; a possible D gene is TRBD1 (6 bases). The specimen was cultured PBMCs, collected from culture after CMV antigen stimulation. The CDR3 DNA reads TGTGCCAGCACACCGACGGGGGCCTATGGCTACACCTTC. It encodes CASTPTGAYGYTF.